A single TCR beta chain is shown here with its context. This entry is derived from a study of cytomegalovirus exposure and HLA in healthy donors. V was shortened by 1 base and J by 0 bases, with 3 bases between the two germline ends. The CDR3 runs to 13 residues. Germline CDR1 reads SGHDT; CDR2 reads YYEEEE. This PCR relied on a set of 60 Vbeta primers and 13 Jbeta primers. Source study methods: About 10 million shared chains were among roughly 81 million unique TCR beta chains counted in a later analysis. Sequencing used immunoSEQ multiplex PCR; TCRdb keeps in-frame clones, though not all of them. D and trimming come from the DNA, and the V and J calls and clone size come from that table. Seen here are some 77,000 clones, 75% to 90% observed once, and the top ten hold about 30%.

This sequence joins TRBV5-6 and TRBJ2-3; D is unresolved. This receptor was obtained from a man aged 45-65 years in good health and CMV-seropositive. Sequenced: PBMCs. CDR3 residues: CASSLPSTDTQYF. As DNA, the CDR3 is TGTGCCAGCAGCTTGCCTAGCACAGATACGCAGTATTTT.